This T cell receptor beta chain appears in the sequencing data of a study of T cells expressing NK-cell markers. Study-wide background: Eight donors were sequenced, seven testing HCMV-seropositive and one testing seronegative. General study findings and limits: The contribution of dominant NKG2C+ clonotypes to CD8+ T cells in more than five donors was about 1.0-7.0%. The leading position in the CD3+CD56-NKG2C+ fraction of several donors also went to these clonotypes.

For this clonotype: Its antigen is as yet unknown.

Template switching by 5'RACE with UMIs generated the TCR beta cDNA. One entry per CDR3 protein, without DNA, is what TCRdb gives after re-calling the 5' RACE reads. There are fewer than 550,000 distinct CDR3 sequences in the sample, with more than 1.4% held by the top ten. The TCR sequence derives from a woman between 50 and 59 years old in good health. The sequenced sample consisted of blood T cells: a sorted CD56 or NKG2C T cell subset, CD4+ or CD8+ T cells, or bulk PBMC T cells (not recorded which).

This chain's CDR3 is CASSSTGLDNQPQHF. The V and J genes are TRBV7-8 and TRBJ1-5; without DNA, the TCRdb call of TRBD1 cannot be checked. This CDR3 is built from 15 residues. Germline loops: CDR1 SGHVS, CDR2 FQNEAQ.